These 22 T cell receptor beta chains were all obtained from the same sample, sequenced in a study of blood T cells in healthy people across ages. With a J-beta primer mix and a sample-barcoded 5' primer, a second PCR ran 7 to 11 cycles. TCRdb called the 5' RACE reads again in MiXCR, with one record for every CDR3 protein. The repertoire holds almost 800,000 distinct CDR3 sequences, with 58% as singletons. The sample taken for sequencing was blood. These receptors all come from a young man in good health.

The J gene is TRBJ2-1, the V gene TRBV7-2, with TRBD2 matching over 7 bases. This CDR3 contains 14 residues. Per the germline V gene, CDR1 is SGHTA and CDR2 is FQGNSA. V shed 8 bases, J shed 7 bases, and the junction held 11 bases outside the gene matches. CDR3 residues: CASGIAGWGNEQFF. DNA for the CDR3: TGTGCCAGCGGAATAGCGGGCTGGGGAAATGAGCAGTTCTTC.

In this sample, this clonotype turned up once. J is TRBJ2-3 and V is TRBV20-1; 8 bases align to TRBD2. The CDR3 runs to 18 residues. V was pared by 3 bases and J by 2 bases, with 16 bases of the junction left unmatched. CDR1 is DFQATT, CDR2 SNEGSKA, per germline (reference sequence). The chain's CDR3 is CSASPKPSGGPYTDTQYF. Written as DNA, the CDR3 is TGCAGTGCTAGTCCGAAACCGAGCGGGGGACCCTACACAGATACGCAGTATTTT.

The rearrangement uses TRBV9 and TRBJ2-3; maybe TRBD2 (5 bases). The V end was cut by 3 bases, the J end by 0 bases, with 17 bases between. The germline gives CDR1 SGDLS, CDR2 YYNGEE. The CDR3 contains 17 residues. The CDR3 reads CASSAAGWERSTDTQYF. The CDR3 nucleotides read TGTGCCAGCAGCGCCGCCGGTTGGGAGCGGAGCACAGATACGCAGTATTTT.

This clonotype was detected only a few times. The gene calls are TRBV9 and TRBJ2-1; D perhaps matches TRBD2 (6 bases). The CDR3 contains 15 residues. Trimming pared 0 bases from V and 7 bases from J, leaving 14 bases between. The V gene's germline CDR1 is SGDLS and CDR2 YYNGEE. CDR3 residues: CASSVVSAGQNEQFF. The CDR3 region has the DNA TGTGCCAGCAGCGTAGTGTCGGCGGGGCAGAATGAGCAGTTCTTC. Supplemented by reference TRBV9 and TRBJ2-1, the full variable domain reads DSGVTQTPKHLITATGQRVTLRCSPRSGDLSVYWYQQSLDQGLQFLIQYYNGEERAKGNILERFSAQQFPDLHSELNLSSLELGDSALYFCASSVVSAGQNEQFFGPGTRLTVL.

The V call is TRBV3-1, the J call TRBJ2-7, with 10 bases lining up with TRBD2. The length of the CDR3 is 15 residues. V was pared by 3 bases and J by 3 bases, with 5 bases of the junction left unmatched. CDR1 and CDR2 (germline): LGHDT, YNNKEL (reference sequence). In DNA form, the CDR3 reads TGTGCCAGCAGCCACAGCGGGAGGGGAAGCTACGAGCAGTACTTC. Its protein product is CASSHSGRGSYEQYF.

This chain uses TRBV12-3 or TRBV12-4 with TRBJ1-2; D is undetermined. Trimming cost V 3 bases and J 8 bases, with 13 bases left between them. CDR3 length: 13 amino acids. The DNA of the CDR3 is TGTGCCAGCAGTTTGACCATCCAGAGCGGCTACACCTTC. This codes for CASSLTIQSGYTF.

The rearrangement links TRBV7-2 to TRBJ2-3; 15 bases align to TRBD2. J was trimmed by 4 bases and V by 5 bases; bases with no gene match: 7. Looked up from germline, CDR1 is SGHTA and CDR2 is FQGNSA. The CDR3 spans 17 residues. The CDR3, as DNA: TGTGCCAGCAGCCCCAGGACTAGCGGGAGGGGGGCAGATACGCAGTATTTT. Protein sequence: CASSPRTSGRGADTQYF.

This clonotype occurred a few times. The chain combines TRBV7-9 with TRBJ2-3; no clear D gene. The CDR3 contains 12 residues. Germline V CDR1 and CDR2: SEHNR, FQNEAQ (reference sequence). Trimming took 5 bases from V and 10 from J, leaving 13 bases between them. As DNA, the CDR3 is TGTGCCAGCAGCACACAAAAGGGTTCGCAGTATTTT. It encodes CASSTQKGSQYF.

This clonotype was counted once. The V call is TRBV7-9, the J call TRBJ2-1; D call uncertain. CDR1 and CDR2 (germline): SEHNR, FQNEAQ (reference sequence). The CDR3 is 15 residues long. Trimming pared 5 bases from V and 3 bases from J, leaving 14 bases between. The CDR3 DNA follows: TGTGCCAGCAGCGGGCTGAACCCAGACTACAATGAGCAGTTCTTC. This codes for CASSGLNPDYNEQFF.

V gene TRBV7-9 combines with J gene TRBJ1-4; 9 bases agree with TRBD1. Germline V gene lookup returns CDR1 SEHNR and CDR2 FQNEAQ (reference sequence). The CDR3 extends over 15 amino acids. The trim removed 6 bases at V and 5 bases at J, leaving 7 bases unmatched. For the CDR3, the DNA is TGTGCCAGCAGTCGGCTGGGACAGGGAAATGAAAAACTGTTTTTT. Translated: CASSRLGQGNEKLFF.

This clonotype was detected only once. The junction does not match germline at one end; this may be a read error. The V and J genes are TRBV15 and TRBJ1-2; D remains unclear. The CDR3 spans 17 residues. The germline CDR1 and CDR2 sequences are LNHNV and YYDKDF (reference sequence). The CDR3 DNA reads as TGTGCCACCAGCAGAGTGCCCGAAGATTATCCTTACGGTGGCGACACCTTC. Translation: CATSRVPEDYPYGGDTF.

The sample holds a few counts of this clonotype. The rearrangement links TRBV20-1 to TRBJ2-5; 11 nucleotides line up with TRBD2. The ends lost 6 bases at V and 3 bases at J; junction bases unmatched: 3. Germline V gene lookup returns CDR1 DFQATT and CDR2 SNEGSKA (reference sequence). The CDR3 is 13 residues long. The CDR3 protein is CSAIAGGEETQYF. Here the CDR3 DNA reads TGCAGTGCCATAGCGGGAGGGGAAGAGACCCAGTACTTC.

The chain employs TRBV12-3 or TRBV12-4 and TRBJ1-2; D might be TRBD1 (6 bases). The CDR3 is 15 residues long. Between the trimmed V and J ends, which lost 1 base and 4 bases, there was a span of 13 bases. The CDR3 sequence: CASSLDYRDIYGYTF. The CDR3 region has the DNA TGTGCCAGCAGTTTAGATTACCGGGACATCTATGGCTACACCTTC.

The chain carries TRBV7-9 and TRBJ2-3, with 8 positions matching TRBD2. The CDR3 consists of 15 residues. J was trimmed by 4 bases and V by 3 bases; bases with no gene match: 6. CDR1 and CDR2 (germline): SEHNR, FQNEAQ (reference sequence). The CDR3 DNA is TGTGCCAGCAGCTTCGGAGCGGGAGATGCAGATACGCAGTATTTT. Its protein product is CASSFGAGDADTQYF.

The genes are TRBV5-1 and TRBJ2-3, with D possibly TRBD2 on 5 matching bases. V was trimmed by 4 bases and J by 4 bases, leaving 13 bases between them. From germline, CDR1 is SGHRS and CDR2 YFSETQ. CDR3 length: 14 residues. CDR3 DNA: TGCGCCAGCAGCCAGCGGACCAACGCAGATACGCAGTATTTT. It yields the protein CASSQRTNADTQYF.

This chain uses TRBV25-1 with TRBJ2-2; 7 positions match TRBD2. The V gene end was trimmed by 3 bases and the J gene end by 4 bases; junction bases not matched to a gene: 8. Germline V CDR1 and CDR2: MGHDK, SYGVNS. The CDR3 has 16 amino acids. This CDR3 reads CASSDSDGGTTGELFF. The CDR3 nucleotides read TGTGCCAGCAGTGATTCCGACGGGGGGACCACCGGGGAGCTGTTTTTT.

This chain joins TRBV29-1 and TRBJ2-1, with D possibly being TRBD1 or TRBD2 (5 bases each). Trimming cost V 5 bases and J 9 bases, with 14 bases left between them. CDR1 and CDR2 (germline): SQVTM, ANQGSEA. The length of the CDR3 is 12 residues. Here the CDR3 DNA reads TGCAGCGTTAAGGGGCTAGCCTCTGAGCAGTTCTTC. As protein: CSVKGLASEQFF.

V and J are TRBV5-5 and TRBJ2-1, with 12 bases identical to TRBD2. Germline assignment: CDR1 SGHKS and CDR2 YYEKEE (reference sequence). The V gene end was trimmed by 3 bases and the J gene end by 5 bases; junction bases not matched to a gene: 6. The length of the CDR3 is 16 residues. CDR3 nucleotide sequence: TGTGCCAGCAGCTGGTCTAGCGGGAGGGCCCACAATGAGCAGTTCTTC. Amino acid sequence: CASSWSSGRAHNEQFF.

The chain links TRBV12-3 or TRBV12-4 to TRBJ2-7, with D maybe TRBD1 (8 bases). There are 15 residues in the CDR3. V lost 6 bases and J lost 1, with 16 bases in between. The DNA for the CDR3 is TGTGCCAGCAGACCTGACAGGGGAGGGTCCTACGAGCAGTACTTC. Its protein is CASRPDRGGSYEQYF.

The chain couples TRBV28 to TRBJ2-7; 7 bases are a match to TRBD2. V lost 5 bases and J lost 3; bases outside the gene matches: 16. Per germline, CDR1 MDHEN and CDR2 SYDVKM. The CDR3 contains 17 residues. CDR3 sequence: CASSPLPVGLLNYEQYF. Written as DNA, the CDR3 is TGTGCCAGCAGTCCCCTCCCCGTGGGACTATTAAACTACGAGCAGTACTTC.

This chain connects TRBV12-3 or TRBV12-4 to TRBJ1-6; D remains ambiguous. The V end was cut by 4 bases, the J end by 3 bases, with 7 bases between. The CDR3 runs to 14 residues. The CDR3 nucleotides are TGTGCCAGCAGTTCCTCGCTCTATAATTCACCCCTCCACTTT. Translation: CASSSSLYNSPLHF.

The CDR3 region is CSARESGLYEQYF. The CDR3 DNA is TGCAGTGCTAGGGAGTCAGGCCTCTACGAGCAGTACTTC. The V call is TRBV20-1, the J call TRBJ2-7; D is unresolved. V was pared by 3 bases and J by 3 bases, with 12 bases between. The CDR3 has 13 amino acids. The germline CDR1 and CDR2 sequences are DFQATT and SNEGSKA (reference sequence).